What follows are 26 T cell receptor beta chains derived from one specimen sequenced in a study of cytomegalovirus exposure and HLA in healthy donors. 13 Jbeta primers and 60 Vbeta primers were used for the PCR. Profiling relied on immunoSEQ multiplex PCR, and the TCRdb table lists in-frame clones only, not all of them. The data contain about 120,000 clones, 70% to 85% of them singletons. What was sequenced was PBMCs. The origin of the receptors is a man in his thirties or forties in good health and CMV-seropositive.

This clone was recorded a few times. The genes are TRBV4-1 and TRBJ1-5; D remains ambiguous. CDR1 is MGHRA and CDR2 is YSYEKL in the germline V gene. The CDR3 has 16 amino acids. V dropped 0 bases and J dropped 0 bases, with 9 bases sitting between them. In DNA form, the CDR3 reads TGCGCCAGCAGCCAAGATCTACCCTATAGCAATCAGCCCCAGCATTTT. Amino acids: CASSQDLPYSNQPQHF.

The chain uses TRBV19 and TRBJ2-3, with D tentatively TRBD2 (5 bases). The CDR3 runs to 13 residues. The V gene's germline CDR1 is LNHDA and CDR2 SQIVND (reference sequence). Trimming removed 6 bases from V and 3 bases from J, with 10 bases in between. The CDR3 DNA reads TGTGCCAGTAGACGCCCGGGGACAGATACGCAGTATTTT. This sequence encodes CASRRPGTDTQYF.

The gene calls are TRBV6-1 and TRBJ1-1; 9 bases map to TRBD1. Germline loops: CDR1 MNHNS, CDR2 SASEGT. Germline trimming cut 7 bases from V and 5 bases from J; bases unmatched to any gene: 8. This CDR3 contains 14 residues. CDR3 in DNA: TGTGCCAGCACGCAGACAGGGGGTTTTACTGAAGCTTTCTTT. This encodes CASTQTGGFTEAFF.

The chain has TRBV7-8 and TRBJ1-2; D not resolved. This CDR3 has 14 amino acids. The V gene's germline CDR1 is SGHVS and CDR2 FQNEAQ. The V end lost 0 bases, the J end lost 4 bases, and 9 bases lay between the germline ends. The CDR3 DNA reads as TGTGCCAGCAGCTTAGCGCAGGTGGGCTATGGCTACACCTTC. Translating it yields CASSLAQVGYGYTF. The entire variable domain, with the rest obtained from reference TRBV7-8 and TRBJ1-2, is as follows: GAGVSQSPRYKVAKRGQDVALRCDPISGHVSLFWYQQALGQGPEFLTYFQNEAQLDKSGLPSDRFFAERPEGSVSTLKIQRTQQEDSAVYLCASSLAQVGYGYTFGSGTRLTVV.

This rearrangement joins TRBV19 to TRBJ1-1; no definite D call. The CDR3 spans 14 residues. Trimming pared 3 bases from V and 1 base from J, leaving 9 bases between. CDR1 LNHDA and CDR2 SQIVND come from the germline V gene (reference sequence). The CDR3 nucleotides read TGTGCCAGTAGTATGGGCCAGGCGAACACTGAAGCTTTCTTT. Its translation is CASSMGQANTEAFF.

This chain links TRBV4-2 with TRBJ1-2; a weak D match, TRBD1 (6 bases). This CDR3 comprises 15 residues. From germline, CDR1 is LGHNA and CDR2 YNFKEQ. Trimming left V 1 base short and J 9 bases short, with 18 bases between. Here the CDR3 DNA reads TGTGCCAGCAGCCAAGCGGGGGGCGCCGAAAGGAGCTACACCTTC. Its protein product is CASSQAGGAERSYTF.

The rearrangement uses TRBV10-3 and TRBJ2-5, with D tentatively TRBD2 (6 bases). Looked up from germline, CDR1 is ENHRY and CDR2 is SYGVKD. This CDR3 region has 15 residues. The ends were cut back, 3 bases at V and 4 bases at J, with 15 bases in the middle. Here the CDR3 DNA reads TGTGCCATCAGTGATATAGCGGAGTCGGCAGAGACCCAGTACTTC. It yields the protein CAISDIAESAETQYF.

In nucleotides, the CDR3 is TGTGCCAGCAGACGCGGACAGGGTCGTGGCACCGGGGAGCTGTTTTTT. Translating gives CASRRGQGRGTGELFF. The gene calls are TRBV27 and TRBJ2-2; 8 bases are a match to TRBD1. After removal of 6 bases from V and 4 bases from J, the junction contained 10 bases not matched to a gene. The CDR3 length is 16 residues. The germline V gene encodes CDR1 MNHEY and CDR2 SMNVEV (reference sequence).

The V call is TRBV7-9, the J call TRBJ2-3; 7 nucleotides match TRBD2. This CDR3 spans 16 amino acids. The V gene end was trimmed by 5 bases and the J gene end by 2 bases; junction bases not matched to a gene: 10. The germline CDR1 and CDR2 sequences are SEHNR and FQNEAQ (reference sequence). As DNA, the CDR3 is TGTGCCAGCAGCCACCCAGTCGGGGGGATCACAGATACGCAGTATTTT. Translating it yields CASSHPVGGITDTQYF.

The chain employs TRBV5-1 and TRBJ2-2; the D gene is possibly TRBD1 (6 bases). Germline V gene sequence: CDR1 SGHRS, CDR2 YFSETQ. This CDR3 is 16 amino acids long. V was shortened by 0 bases and J by 2 bases, with 11 bases between the two germline ends. CDR3 bases: TGCGCCAGCAGCTTGGACGGGACACTAAACACCGGGGAGCTGTTTTTT. Its translation is CASSLDGTLNTGELFF.

This clone has ten or more counts. DNA of the CDR3: TGTGCCAGCAGTTCATGGACAAGTCGTGGAAACACCATATATTTT. It yields the protein CASSSWTSRGNTIYF. J is TRBJ1-3 and V is TRBV6-5, with D perhaps matching TRBD1 (5 bases). Per the germline V gene, CDR1 is MNHEY and CDR2 is SVGAGI. CDR3 length: 15 amino acids. Trimming cost V 4 bases and J 3 bases, with 13 bases left between them.

This clone has just a few counts. The genes are TRBV5-4 and TRBJ1-6; 9 nucleotides align to TRBD1. CDR3 length equals 15 residues. The V and J ends lost 1 base and 8 bases, in that order; junction bases with no gene match: 4. Germline V gene data show CDR1 as SGHNT and CDR2 as YYREEE (reference sequence). The CDR3 coding sequence is TGTGCCAGCAGCTTGACAGGGGGCTTTGATTCACCCCTCCACTTT. Translating it yields CASSLTGGFDSPLHF.

The V call is TRBV11-1, the J call TRBJ2-3; 11 nucleotides agree with TRBD2. Germline V gives CDR1 SGHAT, CDR2 FQDESV (reference sequence). CDR3 length: 19 amino acids. Trimming removed 5 bases from V and 0 bases from J; junction bases left unmatched: 13. In DNA, the CDR3 is TGTGCCAGCAGCGGGGATACTAGCGGGGGCGCCCATAGCACAGATACGCAGTATTTT. Protein sequence: CASSGDTSGGAHSTDTQYF.

Many counts were recorded for this clone. This CDR3 is CASRGMEVEAFF. In DNA, the CDR3 is TGTGCCAGCAGGGGGATGGAGGTTGAAGCTTTCTTT. The chain carries TRBV2 and TRBJ1-1; D ambiguous. V shed 6 bases and J shed 7 bases, with 12 bases lying between them. Germline CDR1 and CDR2: SNHLY and FYNNEI. CDR3 length equals 12 residues.

The chain combines TRBV9 with TRBJ2-4, with D unresolved. CDR1 SGDLS and CDR2 YYNGEE come from the germline V gene. This CDR3 has 14 amino acids. Trimming stripped 0 bases from V and 10 bases from J, with 14 bases between. The CDR3 nucleotides are TGTGCCAGCAGCGTAGGAGATAGAGTTGGTATTCAGTACTTC. Translation: CASSVGDRVGIQYF.

This chain joins TRBV5-4 and TRBJ2-5, with D perhaps matching TRBD2 (7 bases). The germline V gene has CDR1 SGHNT and CDR2 YYREEE (reference sequence). V dropped 1 base and J dropped 1 base, with 17 bases sitting between them. The CDR3 consists of 17 residues. This CDR3 reads CASSLLGGTNTQETQYF. As DNA, the CDR3 is TGTGCCAGCAGCTTGTTGGGGGGGACAAACACCCAAGAGACCCAGTACTTC.

This clone was recorded a few times. V and J are TRBV28 and TRBJ2-2; 10 bases align to TRBD1. The CDR3 is 15 residues long. The germline CDR1 and CDR2 sequences are MDHEN and SYDVKM. Trimming took 6 bases from V and 7 from J; bases not matched to a gene: 8. CDR3 in amino acids: CASSPGTGAIGELFF. The CDR3 DNA reads TGTGCCAGCAGCCCAGGGACAGGGGCGATCGGGGAGCTGTTTTTT.

This clone was seen more than once but under ten times. The chain recombines TRBV11-2 with TRBJ2-4; TRBD1 aligns across 10 bases. V gave up 5 bases and J gave up 6 bases; unmatched junction bases: 1. Looked up from germline, CDR1 is SGHAT and CDR2 is FQNNGV. This CDR3 has 13 amino acids. The CDR3 bases are TGTGCCAGCAGCGGGACAGGGGCAAACATTCAGTACTTC. This encodes CASSGTGANIQYF.

The chain combines TRBV5-1 with TRBJ2-3, with 8 bases matching TRBD1. This CDR3 has 14 amino acids. CDR1 and CDR2 from the germline V gene are SGHRS and YFSETQ. Unmatched junction bases numbered 4, after V lost 3 bases and J lost 4 bases. The CDR3 region has the DNA TGCGCCAGCAGCTATACAGGGGGTCCAGATACGCAGTATTTT. Amino acids: CASSYTGGPDTQYF.

The genes are TRBV11-1 and TRBJ1-1; TRBD1 is a possible D gene (5 bases). Trimming stripped 0 bases from V and 0 bases from J, with 8 bases between. This CDR3 region has 15 residues. Germline loops: CDR1 SGHAT, CDR2 FQDESV (reference sequence). CDR3 bases: TGTGCCAGCAGCTTAGCGGAGGGGATGAACACTGAAGCTTTCTTT. This codes for CASSLAEGMNTEAFF.

The chain links TRBV25-1 to TRBJ2-7, with 9 positions matching TRBD1. This CDR3 has 16 residues. V was pared by 2 bases and J by 4 bases, with 9 bases of the junction left unmatched. Per the germline V gene, CDR1 is MGHDK and CDR2 is SYGVNS. The CDR3 DNA reads as TGTGCCAGCAGTGAAACGGGACAGGGAAGAGTTTACGAGCAGTACTTC. Translated: CASSETGQGRVYEQYF.

This clone was detected only once. J is TRBJ1-3 and V is TRBV30; 7 bases map to TRBD1. In germline, CDR1 is GTSNPN, CDR2 SVGIG (reference sequence). The V segment lost 3 bases and the J segment 0 bases; nucleotides outside the gene matches: 5. The CDR3 contains 15 residues. The CDR3 DNA reads as TGTGCCTGGAGAGGGGACAGCTACTCTGGAAACACCATATATTTT. It specifies CAWRGDSYSGNTIYF.

The chain employs TRBV28 and TRBJ1-1; D not certain. The germline gives CDR1 MDHEN, CDR2 SYDVKM. There are 16 residues in the CDR3. Trimming stripped 5 bases from V and 5 bases from J, with 21 bases between. The CDR3 region is CASSPSGIPWATEAFF. CDR3 in DNA: TGTGCCAGCAGTCCGTCGGGGATCCCTTGGGCTACTGAAGCTTTCTTT.

The chain recombines TRBV6-5 with TRBJ2-7; D is possibly TRBD1 (5 bases). The CDR3 is 14 residues long. Germline CDR1 MNHEY, CDR2 SVGAGI. Trimming cost V 2 bases and J 1 base, with 9 bases left between them. CDR3 residues: CASSYGALSYEQYF. The CDR3 DNA follows: TGTGCCAGCAGTTACGGGGCTCTATCCTACGAGCAGTACTTC.

The V call is TRBV4-3, the J call TRBJ2-7; 8 nucleotides align to TRBD2. The CDR3 consists of 17 residues. Germline trimming cut 4 bases from V and 2 bases from J; bases unmatched to any gene: 13. CDR1 and CDR2 from the germline V gene are LGHNA and YSLEER. The CDR3 nucleotides read TGCGCCAGCAGCCGGGCGGCCCTAGCGGGCCAACCCTACGAGCAGTACTTC. Amino acids: CASSRAALAGQPYEQYF.

This chain joins TRBV5-3 and TRBJ2-7; unclear D gene. TRBV5-3 is marked as an open reading frame, function uncertain. The ends were cut back, 7 bases at V and 3 bases at J, with 8 bases in the middle. This CDR3 has 11 residues. The CDR3 loop reads CARGRGYEQYF. Written as DNA, the CDR3 is TGTGCCAGAGGTAGAGGCTACGAGCAGTACTTC.